This TCR beta chain appears in the sequencing data of a study of identical twins. In TCRdb, the 5' RACE reads were re-called with MiXCR into one record per CDR3 protein. The profile shows roughly 630,000 distinct CDR3 sequences, 7.1% of them singletons. The CDR3 consists of 15 residues. The junction had 19 bases not matched to a gene; V was cut back by 7 bases and J by 11 bases. In its sample, this clonotype was seen a few times. What it recognizes is unknown. Study-wide results and caveats: Out-of-frame beta chain sequences displayed weaker excess sharing between twins. Out-of-frame alpha sequences shared by twins showed excess low generation probability.

The data also belong to a second study, concerning yellow fever vaccine responses in identical twins. As that study records: Twins showed a vaccine T cell response that reportedly seemed partly convergent, partly personalized.

The chain uses TRBV12-3 or TRBV12-4 and TRBJ1-1; TRBD1 matches at 7 bases. The TCR comes from a woman younger than 35 in good health. Sequenced sample: PBMCs. The CDR3 loop is CASTDAGGGAIRAFF. The CDR3 DNA follows: TGTGCCAGCACCGACGCAGGGGGAGGGGCCATTAGGGCTTTCTTT.